The clone carrying this T cell receptor (beta chain) was counted at least ten times. Via MiXCR, TCRdb re-called the 5' RACE reads, giving one row per CDR3 protein. The sample lists 70,000 to 85,000 distinct CDR3 sequences; roughly 12% were seen once. This entry is derived from a study of early T cells in non-severe SARS-CoV-2 infection. The V gene lost 1 base and the J gene lost 6 bases, with 12 bases spanning the gap. The CDR3 covers 13 residues. In germline, CDR1 is DFQATT, CDR2 SNEGSKA (reference sequence). V is TRBV20-1 and J is TRBJ1-2; the D gene is possibly TRBD1 (5 bases). The sequence came from an adult who was a healthcare worker with PCR-confirmed SARS-CoV-2 infection or an uninfected control (not recorded which). The donor label of this sample is uncertain. Sequenced material: whole blood, taken at baseline. The CDR3 DNA reads as TGCAGTGCTAGAGGATGGGGGATGAATGGCTACACCTTC. It codes for CSARGWGMNGYTF.